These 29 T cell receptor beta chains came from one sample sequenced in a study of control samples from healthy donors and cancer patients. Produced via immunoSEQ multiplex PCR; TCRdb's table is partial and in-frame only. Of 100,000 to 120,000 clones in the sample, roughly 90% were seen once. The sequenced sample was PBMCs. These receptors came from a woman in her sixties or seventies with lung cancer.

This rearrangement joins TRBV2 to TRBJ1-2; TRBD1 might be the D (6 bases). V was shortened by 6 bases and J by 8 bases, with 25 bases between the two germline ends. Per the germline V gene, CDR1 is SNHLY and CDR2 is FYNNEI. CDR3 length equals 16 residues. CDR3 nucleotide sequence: TGTGCCAGCAGCGAACTCCCGCGGGGGCCCGCGGTGGGCTACACCTTC. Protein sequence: CASSELPRGPAVGYTF.

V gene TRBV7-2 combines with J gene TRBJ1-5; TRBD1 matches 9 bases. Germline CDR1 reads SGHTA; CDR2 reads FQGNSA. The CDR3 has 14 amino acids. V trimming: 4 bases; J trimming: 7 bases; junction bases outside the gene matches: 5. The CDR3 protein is CASSSQGARQPQHF. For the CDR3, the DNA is TGTGCCAGCAGCTCACAGGGGGCTCGGCAGCCCCAGCATTTT. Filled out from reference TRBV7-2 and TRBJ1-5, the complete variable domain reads GAGVSQSPSNKVTEKGKDVELRCDPISGHTALYWYRQSLGQGLEFLIYFQGNSAPDKSGLPSDRFSAERTGGSVSTLTIQRTQQEDSAVYLCASSSQGARQPQHFGDGTRLSIL.

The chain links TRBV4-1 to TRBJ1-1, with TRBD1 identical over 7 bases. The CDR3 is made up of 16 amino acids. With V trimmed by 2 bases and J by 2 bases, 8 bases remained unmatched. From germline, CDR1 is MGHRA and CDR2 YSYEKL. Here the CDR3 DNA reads TGCGCCAGCAGCCAAAACCGGGACAGCCTTAACACTGAAGCTTTCTTT. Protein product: CASSQNRDSLNTEAFF.

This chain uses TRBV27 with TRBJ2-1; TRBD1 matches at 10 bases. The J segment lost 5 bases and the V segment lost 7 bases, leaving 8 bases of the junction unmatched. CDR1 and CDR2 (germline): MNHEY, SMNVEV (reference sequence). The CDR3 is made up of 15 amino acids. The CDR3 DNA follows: TGTGCCAGCATCTCTACGGGACAGGGGCACAATGAGCAGTTCTTC. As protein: CASISTGQGHNEQFF.

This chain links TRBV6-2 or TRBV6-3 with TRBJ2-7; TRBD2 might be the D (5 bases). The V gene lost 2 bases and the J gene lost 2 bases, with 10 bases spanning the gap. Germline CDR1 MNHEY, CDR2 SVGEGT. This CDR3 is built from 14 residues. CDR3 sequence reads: CASSYPTGTYEQYF. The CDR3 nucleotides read TGTGCCAGCAGTTACCCGACGGGAACCTACGAGCAGTACTTC.

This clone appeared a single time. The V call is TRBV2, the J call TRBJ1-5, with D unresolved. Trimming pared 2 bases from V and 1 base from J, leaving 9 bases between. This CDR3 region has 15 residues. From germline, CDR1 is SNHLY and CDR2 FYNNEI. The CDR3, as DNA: TGTGCCAGCAGTGAAATAGGGAGGAGCAATCAGCCCCAGCATTTT. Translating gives CASSEIGRSNQPQHF.

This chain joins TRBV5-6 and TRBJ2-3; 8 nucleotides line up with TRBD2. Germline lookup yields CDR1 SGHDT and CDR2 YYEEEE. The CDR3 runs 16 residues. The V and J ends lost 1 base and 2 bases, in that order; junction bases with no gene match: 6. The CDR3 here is CASSLRKRGITDTQYF. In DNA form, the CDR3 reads TGTGCCAGCAGCTTGCGGAAGCGGGGGATCACAGATACGCAGTATTTT.

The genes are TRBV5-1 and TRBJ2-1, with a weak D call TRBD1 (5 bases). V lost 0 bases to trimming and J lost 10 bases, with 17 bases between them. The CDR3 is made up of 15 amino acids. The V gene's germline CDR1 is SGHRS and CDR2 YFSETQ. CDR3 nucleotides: TGCGCCAGCAGCTTGGAGGCAGGGATCCTTGGGGAGCAGTTCTTC. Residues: CASSLEAGILGEQFF.

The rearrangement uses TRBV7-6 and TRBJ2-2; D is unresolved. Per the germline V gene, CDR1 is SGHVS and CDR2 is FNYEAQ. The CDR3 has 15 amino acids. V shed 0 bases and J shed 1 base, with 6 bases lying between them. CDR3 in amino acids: CASSLAHKNTGELFF. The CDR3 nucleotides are TGTGCCAGCAGCTTAGCCCACAAGAACACCGGGGAGCTGTTTTTT.

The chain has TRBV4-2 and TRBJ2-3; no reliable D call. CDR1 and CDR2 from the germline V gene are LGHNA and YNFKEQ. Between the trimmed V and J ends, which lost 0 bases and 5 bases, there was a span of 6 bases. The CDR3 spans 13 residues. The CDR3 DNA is TGTGCCAGCAGCCAAGATATCATAGATACGCAGTATTTT. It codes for CASSQDIIDTQYF.

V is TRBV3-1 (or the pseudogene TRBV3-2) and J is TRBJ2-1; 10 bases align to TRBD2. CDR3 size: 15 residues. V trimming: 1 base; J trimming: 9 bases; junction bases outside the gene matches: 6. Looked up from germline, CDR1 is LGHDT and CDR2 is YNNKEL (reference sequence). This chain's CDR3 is CASSQGQLAGSEQFF. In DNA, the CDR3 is TGTGCCAGCAGCCAAGGCCAACTAGCGGGGTCTGAGCAGTTCTTC.

CDR3 region: CATSRGAAYDWDNEQFF. The CDR3 DNA follows: TGTGCCACATCCAGGGGCGCAGCCTACGACTGGGACAATGAGCAGTTCTTC. The chain combines TRBV24-1 with TRBJ2-1; D might be TRBD1 (6 bases). Germline values: CDR1 KGHDR, CDR2 SFDVKD. Trimming shortened V by 10 bases and J by 5 bases, and 26 bases separated the two germline ends. This CDR3 spans 17 amino acids.

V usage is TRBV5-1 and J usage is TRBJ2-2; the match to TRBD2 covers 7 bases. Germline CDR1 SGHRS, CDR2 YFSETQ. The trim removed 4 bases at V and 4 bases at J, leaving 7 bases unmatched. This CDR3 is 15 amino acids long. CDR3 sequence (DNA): TGCGCCAGCAGCCCCGGGACGGGGGGCACCGGGGAGCTGTTTTTT. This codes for CASSPGTGGTGELFF.

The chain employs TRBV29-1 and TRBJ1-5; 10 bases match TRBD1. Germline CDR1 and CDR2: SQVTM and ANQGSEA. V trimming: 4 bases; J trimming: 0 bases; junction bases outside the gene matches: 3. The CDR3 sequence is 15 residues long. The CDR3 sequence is CSVGTGGGSNQPQHF. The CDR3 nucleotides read TGCAGCGTTGGGACAGGGGGAGGTAGCAATCAGCCCCAGCATTTT. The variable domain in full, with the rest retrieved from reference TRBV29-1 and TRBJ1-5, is SAVISQKPSRDICQRGTSLTIQCQVDSQVTMMFWYRQQPGQSLTLIATANQGSEATYESGFVIDKFPISRPNLTFSTLTVSNMSPEDSSIYLCSVGTGGGSNQPQHFGDGTRLSIL.

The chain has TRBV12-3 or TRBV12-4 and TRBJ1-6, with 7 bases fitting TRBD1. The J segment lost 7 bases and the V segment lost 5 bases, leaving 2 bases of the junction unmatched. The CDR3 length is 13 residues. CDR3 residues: CASSPGQNSPLHF. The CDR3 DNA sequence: TGTGCCAGCAGTCCGGGACAGAATTCACCCCTCCACTTT.

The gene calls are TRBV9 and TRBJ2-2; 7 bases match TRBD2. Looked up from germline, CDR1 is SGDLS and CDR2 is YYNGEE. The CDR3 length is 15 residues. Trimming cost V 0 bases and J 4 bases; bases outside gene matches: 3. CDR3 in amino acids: CASSVETGGTGELFF. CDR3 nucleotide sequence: TGTGCCAGCAGCGTAGAGACGGGAGGCACCGGGGAGCTGTTTTTT.

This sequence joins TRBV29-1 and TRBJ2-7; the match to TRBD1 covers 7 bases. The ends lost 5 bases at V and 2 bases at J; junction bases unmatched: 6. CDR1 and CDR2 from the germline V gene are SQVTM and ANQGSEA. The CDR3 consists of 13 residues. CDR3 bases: TGCAGCGTTATAACCGGGACAGCCTACGAGCAGTACTTC. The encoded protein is CSVITGTAYEQYF.

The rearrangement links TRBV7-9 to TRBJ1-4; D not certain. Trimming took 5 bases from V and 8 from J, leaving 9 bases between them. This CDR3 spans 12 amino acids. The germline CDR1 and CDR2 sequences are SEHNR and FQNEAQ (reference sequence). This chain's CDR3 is CASSQADEKLFF. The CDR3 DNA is TGTGCCAGCAGCCAAGCAGACGAAAAACTGTTTTTT.

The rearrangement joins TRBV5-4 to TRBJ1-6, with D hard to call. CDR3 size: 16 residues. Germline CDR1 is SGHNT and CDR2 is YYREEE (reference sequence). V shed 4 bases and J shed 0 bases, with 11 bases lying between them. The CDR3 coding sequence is TGTGCCAGCAGCGGACCCAATAGCTCCTATAATTCACCCCTCCACTTT. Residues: CASSGPNSSYNSPLHF.

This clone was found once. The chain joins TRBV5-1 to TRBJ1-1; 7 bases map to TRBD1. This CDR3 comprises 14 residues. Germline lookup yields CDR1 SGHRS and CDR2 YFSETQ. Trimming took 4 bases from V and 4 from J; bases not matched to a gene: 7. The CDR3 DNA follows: TGCGCCAGCAGCCGGGACAGAGGGGTCACTGAAGCTTTCTTT. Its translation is CASSRDRGVTEAFF.

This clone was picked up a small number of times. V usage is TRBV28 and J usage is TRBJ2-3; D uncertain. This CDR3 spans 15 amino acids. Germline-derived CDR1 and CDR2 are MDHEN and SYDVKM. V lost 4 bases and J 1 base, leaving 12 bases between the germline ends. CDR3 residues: CASSYQLYRTDTQYF. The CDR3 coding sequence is TGTGCCAGCAGTTATCAGCTCTACCGCACAGATACGCAGTATTTT.

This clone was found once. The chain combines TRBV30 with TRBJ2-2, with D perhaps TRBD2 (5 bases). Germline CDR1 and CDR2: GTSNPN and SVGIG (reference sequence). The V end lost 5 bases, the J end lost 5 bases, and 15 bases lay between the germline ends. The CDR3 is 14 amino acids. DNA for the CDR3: TGTGCCTGGCAGCGGCCAGGTGCGACCGGGGAGCTGTTTTTT. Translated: CAWQRPGATGELFF.

CDR3 loop: CASSRPGHIYNEQFF. DNA for the CDR3: TGTGCCAGCAGCAGGCCGGGACATATCTACAATGAGCAGTTCTTC. This sequence joins TRBV6-2 or TRBV6-3 and TRBJ2-1; tentatively, D is TRBD1 (6 bases). Germline V gene lookup returns CDR1 MNHEY and CDR2 SVGEGT. The length of the CDR3 is 15 residues. The V end was cut by 6 bases, the J end by 3 bases, with 15 bases between.

In DNA, the CDR3 is TGCGCCAGCAGCTTAGGGCTAGCGGGAGGTTTCAATGAGCAGTTCTTC. Its protein is CASSLGLAGGFNEQFF. The chain couples TRBV5-1 to TRBJ2-1; 11 bases fit TRBD2. The CDR3 totals 16 residues. J was trimmed by 6 bases and V by 2 bases; bases with no gene match: 7. Germline V lookup: CDR1 SGHRS, CDR2 YFSETQ. Based on the CDR3 plus reference TRBV5-1 and TRBJ2-1, the full variable domain is KAGVTQTPRYLIKTRGQQVTLSCSPISGHRSVSWYQQTPGQGLQFLFEYFSETQRNKGNFPGRFSGRQFSNSRSEMNVSTLELGDSALYLCASSLGLAGGFNEQFFGPGTRLTVL.

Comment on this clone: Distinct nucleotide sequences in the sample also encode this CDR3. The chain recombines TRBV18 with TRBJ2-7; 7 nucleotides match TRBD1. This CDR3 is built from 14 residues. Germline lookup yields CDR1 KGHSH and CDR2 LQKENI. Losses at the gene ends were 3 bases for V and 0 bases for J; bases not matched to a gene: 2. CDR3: CASSPGQSSYEQYF. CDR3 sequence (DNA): TGTGCCAGCTCACCGGGACAGTCCTCCTACGAGCAGTACTTC.

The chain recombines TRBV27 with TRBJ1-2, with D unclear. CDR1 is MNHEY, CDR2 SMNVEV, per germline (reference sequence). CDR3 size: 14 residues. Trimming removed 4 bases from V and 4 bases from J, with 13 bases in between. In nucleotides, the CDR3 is TGTGCCAGCAGTTCTCTTCGGGGAACCTATGGCTACACCTTC. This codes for CASSSLRGTYGYTF.

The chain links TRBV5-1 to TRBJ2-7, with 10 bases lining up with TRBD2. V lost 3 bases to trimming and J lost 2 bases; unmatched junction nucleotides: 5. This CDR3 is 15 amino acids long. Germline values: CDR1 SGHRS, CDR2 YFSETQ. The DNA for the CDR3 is TGCGCCAGCAGCTCGAGCGGGAGGGGGACCTACGAGCAGTACTTC. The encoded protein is CASSSSGRGTYEQYF.

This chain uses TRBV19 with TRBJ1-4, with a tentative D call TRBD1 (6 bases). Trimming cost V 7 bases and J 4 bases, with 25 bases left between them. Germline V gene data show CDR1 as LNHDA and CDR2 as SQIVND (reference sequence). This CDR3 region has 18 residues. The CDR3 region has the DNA TGTGCCAGTAAGAAACGGGCCTCTGAATTAGGGGGTAATGAAAAACTGTTTTTT. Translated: CASKKRASELGGNEKLFF.

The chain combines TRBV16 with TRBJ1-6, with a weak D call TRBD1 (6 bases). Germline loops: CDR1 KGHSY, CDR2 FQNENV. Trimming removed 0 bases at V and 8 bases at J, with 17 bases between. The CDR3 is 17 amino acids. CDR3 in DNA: TGTGCCAGCAGCCAATCTACGGCAGGGGCTGGGGATTCACCCCTCCACTTT. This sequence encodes CASSQSTAGAGDSPLHF.